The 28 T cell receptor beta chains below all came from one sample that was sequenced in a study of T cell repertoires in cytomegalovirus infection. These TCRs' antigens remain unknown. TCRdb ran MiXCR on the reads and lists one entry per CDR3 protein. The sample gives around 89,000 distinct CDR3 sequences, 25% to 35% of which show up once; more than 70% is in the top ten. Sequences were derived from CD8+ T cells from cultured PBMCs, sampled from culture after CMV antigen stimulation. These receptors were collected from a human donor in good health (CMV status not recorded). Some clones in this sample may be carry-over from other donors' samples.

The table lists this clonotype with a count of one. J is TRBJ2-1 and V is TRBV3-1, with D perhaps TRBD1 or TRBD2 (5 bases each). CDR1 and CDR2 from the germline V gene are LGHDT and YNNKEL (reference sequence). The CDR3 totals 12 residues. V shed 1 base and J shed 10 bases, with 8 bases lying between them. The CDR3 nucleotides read TGTGCCAGCAGCCAAGCCGGGACCGAGCAGTTCTTC. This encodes CASSQAGTEQFF.

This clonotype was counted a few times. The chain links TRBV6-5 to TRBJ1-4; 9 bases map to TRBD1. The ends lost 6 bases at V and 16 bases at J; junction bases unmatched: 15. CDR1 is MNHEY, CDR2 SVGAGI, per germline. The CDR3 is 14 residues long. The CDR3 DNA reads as TGTGCCAGCAGACCTGGACAGGGGTCTCGGCCTGAGTTTTTT. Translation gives CASRPGQGSRPEFF.

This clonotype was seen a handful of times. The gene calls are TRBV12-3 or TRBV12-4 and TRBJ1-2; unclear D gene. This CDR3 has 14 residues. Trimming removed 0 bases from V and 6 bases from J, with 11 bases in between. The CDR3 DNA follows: TGTGCCAGCAGTTTAGCAGGATATGAACATGGCTACACCTTC. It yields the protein CASSLAGYEHGYTF.

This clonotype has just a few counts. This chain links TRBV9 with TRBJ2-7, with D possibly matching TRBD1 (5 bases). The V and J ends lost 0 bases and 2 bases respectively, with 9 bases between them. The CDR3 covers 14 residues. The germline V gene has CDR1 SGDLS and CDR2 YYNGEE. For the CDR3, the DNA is TGTGCCAGCAGCGTAGTAGACAGCCCCTACGAGCAGTACTTC. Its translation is CASSVVDSPYEQYF.

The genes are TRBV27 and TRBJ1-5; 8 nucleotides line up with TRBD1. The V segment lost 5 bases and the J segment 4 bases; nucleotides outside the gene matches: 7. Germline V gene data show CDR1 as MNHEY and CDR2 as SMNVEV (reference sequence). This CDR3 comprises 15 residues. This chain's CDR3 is CASSPRTGTNQPQHF. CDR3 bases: TGTGCCAGCAGTCCCCGGACAGGGACGAATCAGCCCCAGCATTTT.

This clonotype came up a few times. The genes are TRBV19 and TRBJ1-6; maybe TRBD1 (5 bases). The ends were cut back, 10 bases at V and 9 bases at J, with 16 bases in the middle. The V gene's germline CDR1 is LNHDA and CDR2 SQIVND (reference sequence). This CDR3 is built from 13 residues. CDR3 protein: CATSGTRGSPLHF. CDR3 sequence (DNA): TGTGCCACCTCCGGGACCCGGGGTTCACCCCTCCACTTT.

Here the CDR3 DNA reads TGTGCCAGCAGCCCATGGGGGGGAGAAGCTTTCTTT. It is translated as CASSPWGGEAFF. The V call is TRBV7-3, the J call TRBJ1-1; weak D call: TRBD1 (5 bases). CDR3 length: 12 residues. Germline loops: CDR1 SGHTA, CDR2 FQGTGA. V dropped 5 bases and J dropped 8 bases, with 12 bases sitting between them.

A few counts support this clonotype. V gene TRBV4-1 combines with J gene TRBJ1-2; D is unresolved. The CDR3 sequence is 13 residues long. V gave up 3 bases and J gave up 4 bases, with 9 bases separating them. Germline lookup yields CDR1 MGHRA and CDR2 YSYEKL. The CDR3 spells CASSQSSLYGYTF. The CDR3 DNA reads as TGCGCCAGCAGCCAGTCTTCACTCTATGGCTACACCTTC.

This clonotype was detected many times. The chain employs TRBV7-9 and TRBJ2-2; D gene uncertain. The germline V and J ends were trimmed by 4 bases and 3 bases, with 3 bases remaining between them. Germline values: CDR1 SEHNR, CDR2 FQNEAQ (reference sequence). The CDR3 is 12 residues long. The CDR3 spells CASSSDTGELFF. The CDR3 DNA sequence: TGTGCCAGCAGCTCAGACACCGGGGAGCTGTTTTTT.

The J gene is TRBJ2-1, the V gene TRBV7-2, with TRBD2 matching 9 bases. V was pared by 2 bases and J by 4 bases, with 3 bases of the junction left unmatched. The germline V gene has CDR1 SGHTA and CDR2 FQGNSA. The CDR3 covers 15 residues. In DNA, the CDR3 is TGTGCCAGCAGCTTACTAGCGGGGCTTTACAATGAGCAGTTCTTC. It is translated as CASSLLAGLYNEQFF. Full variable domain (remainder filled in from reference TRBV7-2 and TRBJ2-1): GAGVSQSPSNKVTEKGKDVELRCDPISGHTALYWYRQSLGQGLEFLIYFQGNSAPDKSGLPSDRFSAERTGGSVSTLTIQRTQQEDSAVYLCASSLLAGLYNEQFFGPGTRLTVL.

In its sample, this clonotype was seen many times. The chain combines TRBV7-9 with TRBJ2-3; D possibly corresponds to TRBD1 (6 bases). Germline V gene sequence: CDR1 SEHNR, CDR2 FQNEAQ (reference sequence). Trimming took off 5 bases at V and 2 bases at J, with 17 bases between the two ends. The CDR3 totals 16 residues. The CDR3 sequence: CASSVVQGPDTDTQYF. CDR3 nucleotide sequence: TGTGCCAGCAGCGTGGTACAGGGCCCGGACACAGATACGCAGTATTTT.

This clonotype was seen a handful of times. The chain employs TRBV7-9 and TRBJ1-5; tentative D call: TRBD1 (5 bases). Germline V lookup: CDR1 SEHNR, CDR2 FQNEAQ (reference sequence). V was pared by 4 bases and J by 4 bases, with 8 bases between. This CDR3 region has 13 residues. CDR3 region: CASSSGRNQPQHF. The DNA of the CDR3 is TGTGCCAGCAGCTCAGGGAGGAATCAGCCCCAGCATTTT.

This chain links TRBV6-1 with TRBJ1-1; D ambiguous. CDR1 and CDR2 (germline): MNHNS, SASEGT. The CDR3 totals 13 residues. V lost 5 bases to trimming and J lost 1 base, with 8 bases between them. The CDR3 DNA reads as TGTGCCAGCAGTCCTAATACGAACACTGAAGCTTTCTTT. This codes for CASSPNTNTEAFF.

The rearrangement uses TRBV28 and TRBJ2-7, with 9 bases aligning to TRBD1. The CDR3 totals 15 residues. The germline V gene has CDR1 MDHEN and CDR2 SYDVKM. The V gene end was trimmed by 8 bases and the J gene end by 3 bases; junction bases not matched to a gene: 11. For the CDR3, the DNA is TGTGCCAGCTCAGACCCGGGACAGGGTCACTACGAGCAGTACTTC. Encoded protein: CASSDPGQGHYEQYF.

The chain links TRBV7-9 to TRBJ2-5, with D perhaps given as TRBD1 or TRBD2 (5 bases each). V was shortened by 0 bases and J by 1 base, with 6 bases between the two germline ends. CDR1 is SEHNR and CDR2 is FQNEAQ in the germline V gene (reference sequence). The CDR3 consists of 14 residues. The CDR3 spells CASSLAGTQETQYF. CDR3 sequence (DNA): TGTGCCAGCAGCTTAGCCGGGACCCAAGAGACCCAGTACTTC.

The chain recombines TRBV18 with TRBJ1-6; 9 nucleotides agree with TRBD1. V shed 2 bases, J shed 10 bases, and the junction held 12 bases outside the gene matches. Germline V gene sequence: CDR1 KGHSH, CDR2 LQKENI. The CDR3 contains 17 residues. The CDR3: CASSPGTGGYVLSPLHF. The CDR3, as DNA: TGTGCCAGCTCACCAGGAACAGGGGGCTACGTTTTGTCACCCCTCCACTTT.

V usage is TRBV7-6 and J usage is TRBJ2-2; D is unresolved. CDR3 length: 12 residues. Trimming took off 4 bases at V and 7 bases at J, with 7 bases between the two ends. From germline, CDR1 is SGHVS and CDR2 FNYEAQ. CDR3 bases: TGTGCCAGCAGCTCTCCCCTCGGGGAGCTGTTTTTT. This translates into CASSSPLGELFF.

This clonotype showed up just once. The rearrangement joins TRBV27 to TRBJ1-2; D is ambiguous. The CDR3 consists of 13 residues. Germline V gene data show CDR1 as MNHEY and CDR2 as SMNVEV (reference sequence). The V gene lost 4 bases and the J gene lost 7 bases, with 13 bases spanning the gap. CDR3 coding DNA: TGTGCCAGCAGTTGGTCCGATGAAGGTGGCTACACCTTC. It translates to CASSWSDEGGYTF.

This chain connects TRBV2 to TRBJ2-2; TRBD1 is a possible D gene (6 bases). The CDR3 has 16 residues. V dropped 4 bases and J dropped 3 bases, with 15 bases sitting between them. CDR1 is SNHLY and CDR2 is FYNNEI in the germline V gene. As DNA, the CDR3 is TGTGCCAGCAGTGGGGTTTTTACAGGGTACACCGGGGAGCTGTTTTTT. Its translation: CASSGVFTGYTGELFF.

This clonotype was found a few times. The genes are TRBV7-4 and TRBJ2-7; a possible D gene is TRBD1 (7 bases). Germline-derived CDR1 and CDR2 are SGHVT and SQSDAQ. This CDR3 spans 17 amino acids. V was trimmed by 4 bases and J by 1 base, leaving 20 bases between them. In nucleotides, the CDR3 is TGTGCCAGCAGCTGCCCTACCGACAGGGAGGAGTCCTACGAGCAGTACTTC. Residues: CASSCPTDREESYEQYF.

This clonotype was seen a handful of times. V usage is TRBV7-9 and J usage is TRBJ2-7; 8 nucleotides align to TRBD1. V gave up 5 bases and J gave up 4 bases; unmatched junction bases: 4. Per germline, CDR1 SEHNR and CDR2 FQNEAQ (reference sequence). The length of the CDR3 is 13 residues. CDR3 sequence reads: CASSGQGFYEQYF. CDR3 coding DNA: TGTGCCAGCAGCGGACAGGGCTTTTACGAGCAGTACTTC.

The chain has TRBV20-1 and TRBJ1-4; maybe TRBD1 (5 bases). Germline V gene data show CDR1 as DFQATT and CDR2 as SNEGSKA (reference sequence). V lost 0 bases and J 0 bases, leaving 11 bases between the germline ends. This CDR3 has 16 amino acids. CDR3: CSARDPWGTTNEKLFF. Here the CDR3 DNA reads TGCAGTGCTAGAGATCCCTGGGGCACAACTAATGAAAAACTGTTTTTT.

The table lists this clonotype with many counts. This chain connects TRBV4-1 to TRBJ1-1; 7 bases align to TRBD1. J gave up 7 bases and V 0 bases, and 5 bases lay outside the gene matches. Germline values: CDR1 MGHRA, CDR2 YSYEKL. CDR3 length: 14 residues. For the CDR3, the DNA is TGCGCCAGCAGCCAAGAAGAGGGACAGTATGAAGCTTTCTTT. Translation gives CASSQEEGQYEAFF.

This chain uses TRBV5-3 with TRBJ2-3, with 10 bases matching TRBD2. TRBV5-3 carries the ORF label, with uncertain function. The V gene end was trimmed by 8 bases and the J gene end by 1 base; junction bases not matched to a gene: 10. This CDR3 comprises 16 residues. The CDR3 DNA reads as TGTGCCAGGGGAGCGGGGGGGCCATACGGCACAGATACGCAGTATTTT. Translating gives CARGAGGPYGTDTQYF.

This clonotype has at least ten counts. CDR3 bases: TGTGCCAGCAGCCGGCTAGCGGCGAACACCGGGGAGCTGTTTTTT. Encoded protein: CASSRLAANTGELFF. The chain joins TRBV3-1 to TRBJ2-2, with 7 bases lining up with TRBD2. The germline CDR1 and CDR2 sequences are LGHDT and YNNKEL (reference sequence). V gave up 4 bases and J gave up 0 bases; unmatched junction bases: 2. This CDR3 has 15 amino acids.

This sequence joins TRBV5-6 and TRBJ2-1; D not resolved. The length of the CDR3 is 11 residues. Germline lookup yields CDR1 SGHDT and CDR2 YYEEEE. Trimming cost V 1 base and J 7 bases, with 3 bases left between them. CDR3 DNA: TGTGCCAGCAGCTTGCGAAATGAGCAGTTCTTC. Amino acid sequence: CASSLRNEQFF.

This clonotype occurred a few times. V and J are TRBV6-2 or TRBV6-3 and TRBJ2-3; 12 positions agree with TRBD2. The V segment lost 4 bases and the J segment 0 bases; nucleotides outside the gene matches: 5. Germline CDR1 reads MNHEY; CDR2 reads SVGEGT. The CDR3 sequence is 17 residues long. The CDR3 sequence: CASSSSTSGGSTDTQYF. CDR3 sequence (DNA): TGTGCCAGCAGTTCATCGACTAGCGGGGGAAGCACAGATACGCAGTATTTT.

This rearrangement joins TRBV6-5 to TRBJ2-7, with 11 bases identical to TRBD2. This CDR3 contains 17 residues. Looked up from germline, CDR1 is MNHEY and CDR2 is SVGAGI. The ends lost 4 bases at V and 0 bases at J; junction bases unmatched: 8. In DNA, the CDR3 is TGTGCCAGCAGTTCGCCGGCTAGCGGGGGGCACTCCTACGAGCAGTACTTC. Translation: CASSSPASGGHSYEQYF.